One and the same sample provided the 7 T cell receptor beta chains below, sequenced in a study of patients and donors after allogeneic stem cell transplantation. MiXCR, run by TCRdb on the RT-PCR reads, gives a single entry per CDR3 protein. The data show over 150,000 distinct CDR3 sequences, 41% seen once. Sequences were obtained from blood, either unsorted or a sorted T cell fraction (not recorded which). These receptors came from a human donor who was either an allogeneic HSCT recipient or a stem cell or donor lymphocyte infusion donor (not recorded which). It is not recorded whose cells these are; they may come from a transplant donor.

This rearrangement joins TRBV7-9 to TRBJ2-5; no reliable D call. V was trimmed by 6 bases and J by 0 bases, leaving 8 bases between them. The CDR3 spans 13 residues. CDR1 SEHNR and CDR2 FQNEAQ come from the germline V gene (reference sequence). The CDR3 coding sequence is TGTGCCAGCAGTGACGTGTACCAAGAGACCCAGTACTTC. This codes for CASSDVYQETQYF. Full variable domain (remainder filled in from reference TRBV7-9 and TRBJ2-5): DTGVSQNPRHKITKRGQNVTFRCDPISEHNRLYWYRQTLGQGPEFLTYFQNEAQLEKSRLLSDRFSAERPKGSFSTLEIQRTEQGDSAMYLCASSDVYQETQYFGPGTRLLVL.

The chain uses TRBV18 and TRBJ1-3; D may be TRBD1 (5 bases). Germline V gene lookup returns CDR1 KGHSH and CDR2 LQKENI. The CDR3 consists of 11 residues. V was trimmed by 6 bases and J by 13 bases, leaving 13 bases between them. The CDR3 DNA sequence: TGTGCCAGCTCGCCCGGACAATCAATATATTTT. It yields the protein CASSPGQSIYF.

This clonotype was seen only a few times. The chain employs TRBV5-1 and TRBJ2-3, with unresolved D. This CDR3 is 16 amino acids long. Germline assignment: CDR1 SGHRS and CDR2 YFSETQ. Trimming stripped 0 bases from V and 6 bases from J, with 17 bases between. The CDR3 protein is CASSLVLHGPRDTQYF. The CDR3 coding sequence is TGCGCCAGCAGCTTGGTATTACACGGTCCTAGGGATACGCAGTATTTT.

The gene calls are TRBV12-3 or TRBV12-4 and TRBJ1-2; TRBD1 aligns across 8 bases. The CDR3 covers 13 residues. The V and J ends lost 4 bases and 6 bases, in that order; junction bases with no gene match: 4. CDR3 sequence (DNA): TGTGCCAGCAGTTACCAGGGGGCAGATGGCTACACCTTC. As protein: CASSYQGADGYTF.

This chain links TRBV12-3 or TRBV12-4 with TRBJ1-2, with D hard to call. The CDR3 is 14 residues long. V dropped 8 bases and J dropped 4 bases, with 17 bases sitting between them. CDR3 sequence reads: CASPPGKGPYGYTF. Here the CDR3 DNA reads TGTGCCAGCCCCCCTGGGAAAGGGCCCTATGGCTACACCTTC.

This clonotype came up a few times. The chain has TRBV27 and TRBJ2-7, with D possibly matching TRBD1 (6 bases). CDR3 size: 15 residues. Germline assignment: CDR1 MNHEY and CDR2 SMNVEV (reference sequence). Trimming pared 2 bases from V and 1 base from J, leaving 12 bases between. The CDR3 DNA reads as TGTGCCAGCAGTTTAGGGGGCATCCCGTCCTACGAGCAGTACTTC. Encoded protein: CASSLGGIPSYEQYF.

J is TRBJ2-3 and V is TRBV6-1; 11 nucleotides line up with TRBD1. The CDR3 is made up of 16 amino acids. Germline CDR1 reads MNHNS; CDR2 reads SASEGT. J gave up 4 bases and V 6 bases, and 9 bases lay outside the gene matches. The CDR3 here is CASRGPTDRGPDTQYF. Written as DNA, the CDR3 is TGTGCCAGCAGGGGCCCCACGGACAGGGGGCCAGATACGCAGTATTTT.